This TCR beta chain was captured in a study of shared clonotypes between healthy human individuals. Study results and limitations: Owing to a small donor count, the genetic and exposure-history diversity represented was limited.

How the authors handled the data: Owing to the provision of junction-only sequences devoid of quality scores by immunoSEQ, filtering differed. Here immunoSEQ multiplex PCR was the method, and the copy in TCRdb shows in-frame clones only, minus some. The V and J calls and clone size are taken from that table; D and trimming were inferred from the DNA. Of 490,000 or so clones in the sample, over 60% were seen once. This clone has a handful of counts. No antigen is known for it. CDR3 length: 17 residues. Trimming removed 1 base from V and 4 bases from J, with 19 bases in between. Germline V lookup: CDR1 LGHNA, CDR2 YNFKEQ.

This chain links TRBV4-2 with TRBJ2-5, with D uncertain. The sequence came from a woman between 35 and 50 years old in good health. Some clones in this sample may be carry-over from other donors' samples. The sequenced sample consisted of PBMCs. The CDR3 loop reads CASSQGGVVRYIETQYF. CDR3 DNA: TGTGCCAGCAGCCAAGGAGGAGTGGTTCGATACATAGAGACCCAGTACTTC.